Following are 30 T cell receptor beta chains from one sample sequenced in a study of blood T cells in healthy people across ages. Sample-barcoded 5' priming and a J-beta primer mix drove a second PCR of roughly 7 to 11 cycles. TCRdb reanalysed the 5' RACE reads using MiXCR and keeps one entry per CDR3 protein. This sample has about 1.6 million distinct CDR3 sequences, with about 35% found just once. The specimen was blood. All receptors derive from a woman in her 30s in good health.

This clonotype has just a few counts. This rearrangement joins TRBV28 to TRBJ2-5; D may be TRBD2 (7 bases). CDR3 length: 18 residues. V shed 3 bases and J shed 1 base, with 21 bases lying between them. The V gene's germline CDR1 is MDHEN and CDR2 SYDVKM. The CDR3 spells CASSFPPVIGGAQETQYF. The DNA for the CDR3 is TGTGCCAGCAGTTTCCCCCCAGTAATAGGGGGGGCCCAAGAGACCCAGTACTTC.

This clonotype was recorded a few times. The chain carries TRBV5-1 and TRBJ1-1; D unresolved. V shed 0 bases and J shed 6 bases, with 9 bases lying between them. Germline V gene sequence: CDR1 SGHRS, CDR2 YFSETQ. The CDR3 loop spans 13 amino acids. The CDR3 is CASSLAGGPEAFF. The CDR3 nucleotides read TGCGCCAGCAGCTTGGCCGGAGGGCCTGAAGCTTTCTTT.

The table lists this clonotype with a few counts. The rearrangement joins TRBV29-1 to TRBJ2-5; 7 bases map to TRBD1. The CDR3 spans 12 residues. The V gene's germline CDR1 is SQVTM and CDR2 ANQGSEA. V lost 7 bases and J lost 2; bases outside the gene matches: 4. CDR3 residues: CSAQGQQETQYF. DNA for the CDR3: TGCAGCGCGCAGGGACAGCAAGAGACCCAGTACTTC.

This clonotype was detected a few times. This chain links TRBV29-1 with TRBJ1-1, with D perhaps matching TRBD1 (6 bases). V was pared by 7 bases and J by 6 bases, with 18 bases between. The CDR3 contains 13 residues. Germline V gene lookup returns CDR1 SQVTM and CDR2 ANQGSEA. The chain's CDR3 is CSATRGRGAEAFF. DNA of the CDR3: TGCAGCGCCACGCGGGGCAGGGGAGCTGAAGCTTTCTTT.

In this sample, this clonotype turned up once. This chain uses TRBV5-1 with TRBJ2-1; TRBD2 agrees at 11 bases. This CDR3 is built from 16 residues. Trimming at V came to 5 bases and at J to 0 bases, leaving 4 bases not matched to a gene. Per germline, CDR1 SGHRS and CDR2 YFSETQ. The CDR3 DNA sequence: TGCGCCAGCAGGTCGACTAGCGGGGCCTCCTACAATGAGCAGTTCTTC. It translates to CASRSTSGASYNEQFF. Drawing the rest from reference TRBV5-1 and TRBJ2-1, the complete variable domain is KAGVTQTPRYLIKTRGQQVTLSCSPISGHRSVSWYQQTPGQGLQFLFEYFSETQRNKGNFPGRFSGRQFSNSRSEMNVSTLELGDSALYLCASRSTSGASYNEQFFGPGTRLTVL.

The chain links TRBV4-2 to TRBJ2-1, with D perhaps matching TRBD2 (5 bases). V dropped 3 bases and J dropped 8 bases, with 20 bases sitting between them. Germline V gives CDR1 LGHNA, CDR2 YNFKEQ. CDR3 size: 16 residues. CDR3 region: CASSHRNSGGFDEQFF. CDR3 in DNA: TGTGCCAGCAGCCACCGCAACAGCGGTGGATTCGATGAGCAGTTCTTC.

The rearrangement uses TRBV11-3 and TRBJ2-1; no clear D gene. The germline gives CDR1 SGHNT, CDR2 YENEEA. V gave up 1 base and J gave up 0 bases, with 7 bases separating them. The CDR3 is made up of 15 amino acids. The CDR3 region is CASSLASTSYNEQFF. In DNA form, the CDR3 reads TGTGCCAGCAGCTTAGCGTCCACCTCCTACAATGAGCAGTTCTTC.

A few counts support this clonotype. The V call is TRBV6-1, the J call TRBJ2-3, with D possibly being TRBD1 (5 bases). V lost 7 bases and J lost 1, with 12 bases in between. There are 14 residues in the CDR3. Germline V lookup: CDR1 MNHNS, CDR2 SASEGT. In DNA form, the CDR3 reads TGTGCCAGCACCTTTTCAGGGCGCACAGATACGCAGTATTTT. It specifies CASTFSGRTDTQYF.

J is TRBJ2-7 and V is TRBV30; D ambiguous. This CDR3 is 15 amino acids long. The germline V gene encodes CDR1 GTSNPN and CDR2 SVGIG (reference sequence). Trimming pared 0 bases from V and 1 base from J, leaving 13 bases between. In nucleotides, the CDR3 is TGTGCCTGGAGTGTTGGCCAGCCTACTTCCTACGAGCAGTACTTC. This codes for CAWSVGQPTSYEQYF.

This clonotype came up a few times. V gene TRBV7-9 combines with J gene TRBJ1-1, with D possibly TRBD1 on 6 matching bases. The CDR3 extends over 13 amino acids. Germline CDR1 and CDR2: SEHNR and FQNEAQ (reference sequence). The V gene lost 7 bases and the J gene lost 2 bases, with 11 bases spanning the gap. The CDR3 nucleotides read TGTGCCAGCACCTGGACAGCTAACACTGAAGCTTTCTTT. Translated, it gives CASTWTANTEAFF.

In regard to this clonotype: The junction departs from germline at one end; a sequencing error may be responsible. The V call is TRBV20-1, the J call TRBJ2-4; the match to TRBD2 covers 11 bases. The J call is doubtful: the DNA matches TRBJ2-7 better. The CDR3 loop spans 14 amino acids. Germline V lookup: CDR1 DFQATT, CDR2 SNEGSKA (reference sequence). This chain's CDR3 is CSARGLAGSCEQYF. DNA for the CDR3: TGCAGTGCTAGAGGACTAGCGGGATCCTGCGAGCAGTACTTC.

The chain has TRBV5-4 and TRBJ1-1; possible D gene TRBD1, 6 bases. This CDR3 spans 14 amino acids. CDR1 is SGHNT and CDR2 is YYREEE in the germline V gene (reference sequence). V was shortened by 6 bases and J by 4 bases, with 16 bases between the two germline ends. The CDR3 loop reads CASTQGSLGTEAFF. The CDR3 coding sequence is TGTGCCAGCACACAGGGATCGTTGGGCACTGAAGCTTTCTTT.

This clonotype was seen only a few times. The DNA for the CDR3 is TGTGCCAGCAGCTTAAATCTGAAGGGCATCAGCGATACGCAGTATTTT. Translating it yields CASSLNLKGISDTQYF. V is TRBV7-6 and J is TRBJ2-3, with D unclear. Per the germline V gene, CDR1 is SGHVS and CDR2 is FNYEAQ. V was shortened by 2 bases and J by 6 bases, with 18 bases between the two germline ends. The CDR3 loop spans 16 amino acids.

The V and J genes are TRBV20-1 and TRBJ2-7, with 13 bases that match TRBD2. The CDR3 sequence is 17 residues long. The germline V gene encodes CDR1 DFQATT and CDR2 SNEGSKA (reference sequence). Trimming took 8 bases from V and 0 from J; bases not matched to a gene: 13. The CDR3 protein is CSTTGGLAGTFSYEQYF. CDR3 bases: TGCAGTACAACGGGGGGACTAGCGGGAACATTCTCCTACGAGCAGTACTTC.

This clonotype was counted only a few times. The V call is TRBV20-1, the J call TRBJ1-4; perhaps TRBD1 as D (5 bases). V dropped 6 bases and J dropped 7 bases, with 15 bases sitting between them. The germline gives CDR1 DFQATT, CDR2 SNEGSKA (reference sequence). This CDR3 spans 13 amino acids. The CDR3 DNA sequence: TGCAGTGCGGGGCAGTTTAGGAGTGAAAAACTGTTTTTT. Translation: CSAGQFRSEKLFF.

This clonotype was seen only a few times. The chain recombines TRBV4-1 with TRBJ2-7, with 9 bases fitting TRBD1. The CDR3 has 15 residues. The V and J ends lost 0 bases and 4 bases, in that order; junction bases with no gene match: 4. Germline CDR1 and CDR2: MGHRA and YSYEKL. The CDR3 spells CASSQDGQGSYEQYF. For the CDR3, the DNA is TGCGCCAGCAGCCAAGACGGACAGGGGTCGTACGAGCAGTACTTC.

The rearrangement uses TRBV7-2 and TRBJ2-1, with 7 bases matching TRBD2. CDR1 and CDR2 (germline): SGHTA, FQGNSA. This CDR3 region has 16 residues. V lost 4 bases, J lost 4 bases, and 10 bases stayed unmatched. This CDR3 reads CASSWGMASGYNEQFF. The CDR3 coding sequence is TGTGCCAGCAGCTGGGGGATGGCTAGCGGTTACAATGAGCAGTTCTTC.

This clonotype appeared a few times. The genes are TRBV4-1 and TRBJ1-6; 8 nucleotides align to TRBD1. The CDR3 covers 13 residues. Trimming cost V 5 bases and J 9 bases; bases outside gene matches: 3. CDR1 and CDR2 (germline): MGHRA, YSYEKL. Written as DNA, the CDR3 is TGCGCCAGCAGCATCCAGGGGGCTTCACCCCTCCACTTT. Residues: CASSIQGASPLHF.

The chain combines TRBV20-1 with TRBJ2-3; no clear D. This CDR3 contains 13 residues. Germline CDR1 reads DFQATT; CDR2 reads SNEGSKA (reference sequence). Deletions cut 6 bases from V and 6 bases from J, with 16 bases between. CDR3 region: CSADGGFPDTQYF. CDR3 coding DNA: TGCAGTGCAGACGGCGGTTTCCCCGATACGCAGTATTTT.

The table lists this clonotype with a few counts. V gene TRBV6-1 combines with J gene TRBJ1-1; unclear D gene. The CDR3 runs to 15 residues. Trimming took 0 bases from V and 0 from J, leaving 8 bases between them. Germline loops: CDR1 MNHNS, CDR2 SASEGT. CDR3 protein: CASSEAAGLNTEAFF. CDR3 nucleotide sequence: TGTGCCAGCAGTGAAGCGGCGGGTTTGAACACTGAAGCTTTCTTT.

Comment on this clonotype: As the CDR3 is not closed by the conserved phenylalanine or tryptophan, this likely results from a read error. The J gene is TRBJ2-7, the V gene TRBV5-1; 11 positions match TRBD2. The end of the DNA aligns better with TRBJ2-5, so the J call may be wrong. The CDR3 length is 15 residues. The germline CDR1 and CDR2 sequences are SGHRS and YFSETQ. CDR3 protein: CASSLTSGVKETQYC. As DNA, the CDR3 is TGCGCCAGCAGCCTGACTAGCGGGGTGAAGGAGACCCAGTACTGC.

This clonotype came up a few times. The chain has TRBV9 and TRBJ2-1; TRBD2 might be the D (5 bases). V gave up 4 bases and J gave up 3 bases, with 14 bases separating them. CDR1 is SGDLS, CDR2 YYNGEE, per germline. The CDR3 is 15 residues long. CDR3 loop: CASSPIGAVYNEQFF. The CDR3 nucleotides are TGTGCCAGCAGCCCTATAGGAGCGGTCTACAATGAGCAGTTCTTC.

J is TRBJ2-3 and V is TRBV28, with D uncertain. V gave up 4 bases and J gave up 2 bases, with 7 bases separating them. The CDR3 length is 13 residues. Germline lookup yields CDR1 MDHEN and CDR2 SYDVKM. The CDR3 DNA is TGTGCCAGCAGTTCCGTCCCCACAGATACGCAGTATTTT. Its protein product is CASSSVPTDTQYF.

This clonotype showed up just a few times. The rearrangement joins TRBV7-2 to TRBJ2-1; D unclear. From germline, CDR1 is SGHTA and CDR2 FQGNSA. The CDR3 is 13 amino acids. The ends were cut back, 7 bases at V and 2 bases at J, with 9 bases in the middle. The CDR3 loop is CASTPEPYNEQFF. As DNA, the CDR3 is TGTGCCAGCACCCCGGAGCCCTACAATGAGCAGTTCTTC.

The J gene is TRBJ2-1, the V gene TRBV27; 13 bases agree with TRBD2. This CDR3 has 17 amino acids. Germline V gene sequence: CDR1 MNHEY, CDR2 SMNVEV (reference sequence). V was pared by 2 bases and J by 3 bases, with 4 bases of the junction left unmatched. CDR3 protein: CASSLNRLAGGYNEQFF. The CDR3 DNA reads TGTGCCAGCAGTTTAAACCGACTAGCGGGAGGCTACAATGAGCAGTTCTTC.

For this clonotype: Germline and junction disagree at one end, which may indicate a read error. V usage is TRBV20-1 and J usage is TRBJ1-5; D is undetermined. The CDR3 sequence is 15 residues long. CDR1 and CDR2 (germline): DFQATT, SNEGSKA (reference sequence). The DNA for the CDR3 is TGCAGTACTAGAGATTCGGATTATAGCAATCAACCCCAGCATTTT. This translates into CSTRDSDYSNQPQHF.

To note about this clonotype: A much larger clone is a single base away; this may be a read error. The chain carries TRBV29-1 and TRBJ2-1, with 9 nucleotides matching TRBD1. CDR3 length: 15 amino acids. Per the germline V gene, CDR1 is SQVTM and CDR2 is ANQGSEA. V lost 6 bases, J lost 10 bases, and 16 bases stayed unmatched. In nucleotides, the CDR3 is TGCAGCGTAAGGGGGGGACAGGGCCTTAGCGGGGAGCAGTTCTTC. Its protein is CSVRGGQGLSGEQFF.

The chain carries TRBV4-1 and TRBJ1-4, with a possible D match to TRBD1 (6 bases). V was cut by 0 bases and J by 7 bases, with 12 bases left in between. From germline, CDR1 is MGHRA and CDR2 YSYEKL. The CDR3 totals 15 residues. In DNA form, the CDR3 reads TGCGCCAGCAGCCAAGATAACAGGGTCGGTGAAAAACTGTTTTTT. Amino acid sequence: CASSQDNRVGEKLFF.

The chain is built from TRBV13 and TRBJ2-5; a weak D match, TRBD2 (6 bases). In germline, CDR1 is PRHDT, CDR2 FYEKMQ (reference sequence). The V end was cut by 5 bases, the J end by 1 base, with 20 bases between. The CDR3 is 17 amino acids. The CDR3 bases are TGTGCCAGCAGCCTCCGGTTAGCGGAGGCCATCCAAGAGACCCAGTACTTC. This translates into CASSLRLAEAIQETQYF.

The chain has TRBV5-1 and TRBJ2-3, with 8 bases lining up with TRBD2. The CDR3 contains 18 residues. With V trimmed by 4 bases and J by 0 bases, 13 bases remained unmatched. Germline V gives CDR1 SGHRS, CDR2 YFSETQ. The CDR3 protein is CASSRSSKRGLSTDTQYF. The DNA for the CDR3 is TGCGCCAGCAGCCGGTCTAGCAAGCGGGGGTTGAGCACAGATACGCAGTATTTT. Together with reference TRBV5-1 and TRBJ2-3, the CDR3 gives the full variable domain: KAGVTQTPRYLIKTRGQQVTLSCSPISGHRSVSWYQQTPGQGLQFLFEYFSETQRNKGNFPGRFSGRQFSNSRSEMNVSTLELGDSALYLCASSRSSKRGLSTDTQYFGPGTRLTVL.